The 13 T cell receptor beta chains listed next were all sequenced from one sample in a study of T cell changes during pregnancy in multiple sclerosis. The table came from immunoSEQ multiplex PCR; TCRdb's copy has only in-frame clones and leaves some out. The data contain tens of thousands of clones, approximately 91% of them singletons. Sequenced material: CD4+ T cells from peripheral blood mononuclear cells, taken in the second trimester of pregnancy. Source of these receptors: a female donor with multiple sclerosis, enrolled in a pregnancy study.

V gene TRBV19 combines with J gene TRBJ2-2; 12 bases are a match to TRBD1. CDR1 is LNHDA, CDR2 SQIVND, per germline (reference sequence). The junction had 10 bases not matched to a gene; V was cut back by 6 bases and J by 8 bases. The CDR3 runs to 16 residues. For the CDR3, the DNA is TGTGCCAGTAGCCTCGTACCGGGACAGGGGGCGGGGGAGCTGTTTTTT. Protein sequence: CASSLVPGQGAGELFF.

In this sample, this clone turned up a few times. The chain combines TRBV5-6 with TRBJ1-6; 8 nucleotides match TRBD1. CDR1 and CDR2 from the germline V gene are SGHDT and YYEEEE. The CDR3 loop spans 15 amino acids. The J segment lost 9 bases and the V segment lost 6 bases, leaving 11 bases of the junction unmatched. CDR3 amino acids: CASNLDRGYGSPLHF. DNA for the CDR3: TGTGCCAGCAACCTAGACAGGGGATACGGTTCACCCCTCCACTTT.

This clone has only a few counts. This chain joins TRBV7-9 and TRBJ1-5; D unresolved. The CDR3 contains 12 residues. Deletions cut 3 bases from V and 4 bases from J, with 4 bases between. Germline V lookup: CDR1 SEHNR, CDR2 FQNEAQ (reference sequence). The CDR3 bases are TGTGCCAGCAGCTTCCCGAATCAGCCCCAGCATTTT. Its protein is CASSFPNQPQHF.

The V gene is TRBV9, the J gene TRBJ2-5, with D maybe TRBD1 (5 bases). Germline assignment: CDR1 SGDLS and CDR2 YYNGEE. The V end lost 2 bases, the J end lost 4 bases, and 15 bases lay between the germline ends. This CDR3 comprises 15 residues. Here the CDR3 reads CASSVGLHTRETQYF. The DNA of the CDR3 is TGTGCCAGCAGCGTGGGGCTCCACACTCGAGAGACCCAGTACTTC. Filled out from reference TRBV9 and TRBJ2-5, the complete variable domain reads DSGVTQTPKHLITATGQRVTLRCSPRSGDLSVYWYQQSLDQGLQFLIQYYNGEERAKGNILERFSAQQFPDLHSELNLSSLELGDSALYFCASSVGLHTRETQYFGPGTRLLVL.

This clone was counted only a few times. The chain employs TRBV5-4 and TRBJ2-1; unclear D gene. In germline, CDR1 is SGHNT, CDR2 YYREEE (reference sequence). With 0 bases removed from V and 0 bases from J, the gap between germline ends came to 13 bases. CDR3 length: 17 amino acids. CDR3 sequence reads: CASSLDPEPSSYNEQFF. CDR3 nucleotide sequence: TGTGCCAGCAGCTTGGATCCGGAGCCGAGCTCCTACAATGAGCAGTTCTTC.

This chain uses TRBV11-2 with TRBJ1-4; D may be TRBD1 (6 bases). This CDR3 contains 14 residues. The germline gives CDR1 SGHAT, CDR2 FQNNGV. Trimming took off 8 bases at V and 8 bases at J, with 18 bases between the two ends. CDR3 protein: CASGGAGFEEKLFF. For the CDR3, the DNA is TGTGCCAGCGGGGGGGCGGGGTTCGAGGAAAAACTGTTTTTT.

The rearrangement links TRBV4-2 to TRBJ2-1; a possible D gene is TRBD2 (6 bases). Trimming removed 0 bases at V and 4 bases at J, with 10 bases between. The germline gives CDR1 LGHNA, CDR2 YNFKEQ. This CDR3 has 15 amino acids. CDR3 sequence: CASSQDAGIYNEQFF. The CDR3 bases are TGTGCCAGCAGCCAAGATGCGGGGATTTACAATGAGCAGTTCTTC.

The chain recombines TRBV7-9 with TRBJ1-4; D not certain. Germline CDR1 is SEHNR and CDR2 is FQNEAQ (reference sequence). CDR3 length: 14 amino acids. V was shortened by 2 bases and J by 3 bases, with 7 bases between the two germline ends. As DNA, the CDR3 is TGTGCCAGCAGCTTACAGAGGGCTAATGAAAAACTGTTTTTT. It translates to CASSLQRANEKLFF.

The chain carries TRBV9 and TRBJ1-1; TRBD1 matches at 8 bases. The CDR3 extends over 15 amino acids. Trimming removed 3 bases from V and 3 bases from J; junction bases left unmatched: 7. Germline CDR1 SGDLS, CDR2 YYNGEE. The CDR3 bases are TGTGCCAGCAGCGAACGGACAGGGAGGGACACTGAAGCTTTCTTT. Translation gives CASSERTGRDTEAFF.

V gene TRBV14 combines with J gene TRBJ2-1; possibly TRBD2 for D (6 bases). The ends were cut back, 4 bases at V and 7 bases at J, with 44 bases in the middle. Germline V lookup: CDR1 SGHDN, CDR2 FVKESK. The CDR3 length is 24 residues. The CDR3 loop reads CASSPRGRAVTLWGLSLRYNEQFF. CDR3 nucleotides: TGTGCCAGCAGCCCCCGGGGCAGAGCTGTAACATTGTGGGGACTTAGTTTACGGTATAATGAGCAGTTCTTC.

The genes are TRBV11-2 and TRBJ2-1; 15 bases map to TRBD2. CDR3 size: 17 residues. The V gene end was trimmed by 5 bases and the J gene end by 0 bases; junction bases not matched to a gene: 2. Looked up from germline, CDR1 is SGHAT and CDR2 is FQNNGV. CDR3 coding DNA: TGTGCCAGCAGCCGGACTAGCGGGGGGGGCTCCTACAATGAGCAGTTCTTC. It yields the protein CASSRTSGGGSYNEQFF.

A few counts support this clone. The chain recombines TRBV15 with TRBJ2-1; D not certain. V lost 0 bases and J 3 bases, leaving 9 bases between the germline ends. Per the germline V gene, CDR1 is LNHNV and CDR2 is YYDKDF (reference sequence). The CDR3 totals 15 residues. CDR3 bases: TGTGCCACCAGCAGAGATCAGGCAGACTACAATGAGCAGTTCTTC. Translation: CATSRDQADYNEQFF.

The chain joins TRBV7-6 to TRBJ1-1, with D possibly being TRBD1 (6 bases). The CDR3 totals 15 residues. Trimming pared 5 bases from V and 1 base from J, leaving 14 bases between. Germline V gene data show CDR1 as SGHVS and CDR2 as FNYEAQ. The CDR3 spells CASSTRQEPNTEAFF. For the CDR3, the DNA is TGTGCCAGCAGCACAAGACAGGAACCGAACACTGAAGCTTTCTTT.